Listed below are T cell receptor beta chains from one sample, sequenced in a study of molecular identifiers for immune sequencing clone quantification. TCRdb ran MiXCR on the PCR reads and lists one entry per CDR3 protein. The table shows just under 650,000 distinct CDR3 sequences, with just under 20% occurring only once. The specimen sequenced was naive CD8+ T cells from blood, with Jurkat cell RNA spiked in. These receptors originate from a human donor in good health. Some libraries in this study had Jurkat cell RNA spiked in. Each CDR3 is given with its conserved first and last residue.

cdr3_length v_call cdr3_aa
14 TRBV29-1 CSADLSGDTYEQYF
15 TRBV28 CASSFRGSVDYEQYF
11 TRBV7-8 CASSLGHEAFF
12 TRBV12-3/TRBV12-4 CASSSDLLSQHF
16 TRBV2 CARLNPLRESTDTQYF
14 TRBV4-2 CASSQTSSNEKLFF
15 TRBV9 CASSTTIGATGELFF
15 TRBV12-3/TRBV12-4 CASGAVLSIGQPQHF
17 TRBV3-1 CASSQSEATFSTDTQYF
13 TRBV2 CAILTAMNTEAFF
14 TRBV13 CASSPGRSGGEQYF
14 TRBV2 CASNEVVGYTEAFF
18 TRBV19 CASSMDMPPDRLNTEAFF
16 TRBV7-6 CASSLDISGGSDTQYF
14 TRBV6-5 CASSYQHRAETQYF
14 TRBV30 CAWSATRGTYEQYF
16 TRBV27 CASSLILTGTAHEQYF
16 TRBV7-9 CASSSRLLAGNYEQYF
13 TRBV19 CASNYGPADEQYF
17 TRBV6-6 CASSYSKVRGPSYEQYF
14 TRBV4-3 CASSQDSGANVLTF
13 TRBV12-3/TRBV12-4 CASSLGPGNTIYF
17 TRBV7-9 CASSSHSTSPSTDTQYF
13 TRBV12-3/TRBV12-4 CAIRHQTNYGYTF
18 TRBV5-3 CASSSGDGGFLAKNIQYF
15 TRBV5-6 CASSSLAGIQETQYF
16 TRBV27 CASSPGRGISSYEQYF
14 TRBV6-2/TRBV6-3 CASTWTGSNTEAFF
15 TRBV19 CASSTTGHGTGELFF
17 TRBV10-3 CAISESSGRDINQPQHF
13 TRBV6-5 CASSHSLGAPLHF
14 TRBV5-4 CASSTRTREETQYF
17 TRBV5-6 CASSLERHRGSNYGYTF
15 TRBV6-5 CASRSRDSGRYGYTF
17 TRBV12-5 CASGDEVALGLYNEQFF
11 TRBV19 CASSLDWEAFF
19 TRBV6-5 CANSSTGSSNRGDYNEQFF
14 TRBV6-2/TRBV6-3 CASSYGAGTGEQYF
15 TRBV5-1 CASSPSDRVGYEQYF
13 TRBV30 CAWSEGIETEAFF
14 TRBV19 CASISQGSSTEQFF
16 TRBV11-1 CASSSLLAGGSYEQYF
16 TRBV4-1 CASSQDDLGGWTEAFF
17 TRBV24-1 CATSDLRAGGLPGELFF
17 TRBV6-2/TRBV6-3 CASSYPPGIAGRYEQYF
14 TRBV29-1 CSVESDRAYNEQFF